The T cell receptor beta chain described here comes from a study of blood T cells in healthy people across ages. Study observations and caveats: Per million T cells, TCR beta diversity dropped about linearly as age rose.

It was with a sample-barcoded 5' primer and a J-beta primer mix that a second PCR of roughly 7 to 12 cycles was run. Each cDNA was tagged by a template-switch adaptor containing 12 random nucleotides. TCRdb passed the 5' RACE reads through MiXCR, listing each CDR3 protein once. The profile shows 550,000 to 700,000 distinct CDR3 sequences, roughly a quarter of them singletons. For this clonotype: Its antigen remains unknown.

The V and J ends lost 3 bases and 4 bases, in that order; junction bases with no gene match: 2. Germline CDR1 reads SGHTA; CDR2 reads FQGNSA. This CDR3 region has 14 residues. This sequence originates from a woman between 65 and 79 years old in good health. The specimen was blood. The V and J genes are TRBV7-2 and TRBJ2-3; TRBD1 matches 9 bases. CDR3 sequence: CASSLDRGADTQYF. DNA of the CDR3: TGTGCCAGCAGCTTGGACAGGGGTGCAGATACGCAGTATTTT.